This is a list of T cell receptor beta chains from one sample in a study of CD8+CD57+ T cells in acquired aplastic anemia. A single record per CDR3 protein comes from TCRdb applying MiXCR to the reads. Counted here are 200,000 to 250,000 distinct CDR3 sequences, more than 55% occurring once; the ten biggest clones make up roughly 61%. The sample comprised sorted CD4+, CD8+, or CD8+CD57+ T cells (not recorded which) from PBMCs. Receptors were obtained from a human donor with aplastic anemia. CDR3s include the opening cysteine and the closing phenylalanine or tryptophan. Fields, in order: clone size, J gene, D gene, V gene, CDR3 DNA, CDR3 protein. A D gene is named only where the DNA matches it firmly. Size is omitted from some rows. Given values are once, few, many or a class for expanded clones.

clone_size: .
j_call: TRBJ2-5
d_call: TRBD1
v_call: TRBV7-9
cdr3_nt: TGTGCCAGCAGCCCAGGGGGATCACGGTACCAAGAGACCCAGTACTTC
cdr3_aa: CASSPGGSRYQETQYF

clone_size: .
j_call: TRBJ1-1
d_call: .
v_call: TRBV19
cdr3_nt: TGTGCCAGTAGTATAGACAGACGTATGAACACTGAAGCTTTCTTT
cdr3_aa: CASSIDRRMNTEAFF

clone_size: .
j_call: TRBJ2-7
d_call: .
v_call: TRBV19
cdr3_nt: TGTGCCAGTAACTTAAGGGCTGATTCCTACGAGCAGTACTTC
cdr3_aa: CASNLRADSYEQYF

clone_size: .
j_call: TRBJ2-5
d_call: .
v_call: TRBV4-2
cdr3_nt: TGTGCCAGCAGCTTAATTGCGGGGGCGTACCAAGAGACCCAGTACTTC
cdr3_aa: CASSLIAGAYQETQYF

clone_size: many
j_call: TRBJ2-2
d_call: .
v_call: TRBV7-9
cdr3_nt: TGTGCCAGCAGGAACGGGATCACCGGGGAGCTGTTTTTT
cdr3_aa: CASRNGITGELFF

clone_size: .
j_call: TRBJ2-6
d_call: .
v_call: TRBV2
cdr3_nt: TGTGCCAGCAGGACCGGGACAAGCTCTGGGGCCAACGTCCTGACTTTC
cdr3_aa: CASRTGTSSGANVLTF

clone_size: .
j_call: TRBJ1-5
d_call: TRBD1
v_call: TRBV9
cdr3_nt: TGTGCCAGCAGCGATGGGACAGGGAATCAGCCCCAGCATTTT
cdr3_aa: CASSDGTGNQPQHF

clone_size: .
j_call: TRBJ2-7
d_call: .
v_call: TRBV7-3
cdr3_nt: TGTGCCAGCAGTCCCGCCCGGGGGCGGGAGCAGTACTTC
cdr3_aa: CASSPARGREQYF

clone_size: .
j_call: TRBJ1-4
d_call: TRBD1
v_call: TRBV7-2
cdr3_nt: TGTGCCACTAAGAGCAACAGGGGGGGAGAAAAACTGTTTTTT
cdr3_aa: CATKSNRGGEKLFF

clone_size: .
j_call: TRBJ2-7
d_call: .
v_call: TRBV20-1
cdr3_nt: TGCAGTGCTAGGTACAGCTCCTACGAGCAGTACTTC
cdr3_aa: CSARYSSYEQYF

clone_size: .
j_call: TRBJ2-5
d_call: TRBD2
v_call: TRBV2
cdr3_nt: TGTGCCAGCAGGAGAGGGACTAGCGGGGGGCTCCAAGAGACCCAGTACTTC
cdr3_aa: CASRRGTSGGLQETQYF

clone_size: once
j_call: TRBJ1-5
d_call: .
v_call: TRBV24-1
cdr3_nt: TGTGCCACCAGTTCGGAAACAGGGAGGGGCGGTCAGCCCCAGCATTTT
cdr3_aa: CATSSETGRGGQPQHF

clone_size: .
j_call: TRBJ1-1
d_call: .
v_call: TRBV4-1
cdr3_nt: TGCGCCAGCAGCCAAGACCCGGGGGTCGCTGAAGCTTTCTTT
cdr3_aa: CASSQDPGVAEAFF

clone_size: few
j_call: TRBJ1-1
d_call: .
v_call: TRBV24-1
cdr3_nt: TGTGCCACCAGACAGGGGAACACTGAAGCTTTCTTT
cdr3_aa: CATRQGNTEAFF

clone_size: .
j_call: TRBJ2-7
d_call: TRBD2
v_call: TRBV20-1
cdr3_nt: TGCAGTGCTAGAGATCGGGCTAGCGGGGGCTCCTACGAGCAGTACTTC
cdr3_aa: CSARDRASGGSYEQYF

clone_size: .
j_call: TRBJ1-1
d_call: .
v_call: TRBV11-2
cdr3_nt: TGTGCCAGCATCTTAGGTGGAGGGAGTGAAGCTTTCTTT
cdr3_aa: CASILGGGSEAFF

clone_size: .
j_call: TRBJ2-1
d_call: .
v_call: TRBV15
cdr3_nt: TGTGCCACCAGCCAAGTCGGGGGTGAGCAGTTCTTC
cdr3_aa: CATSQVGGEQFF

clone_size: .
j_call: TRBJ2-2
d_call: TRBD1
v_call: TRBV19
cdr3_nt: TGTGCCAGTAGTACTACCCCCGGACAGGGGGCCGGGGAGCTGTTTTTT
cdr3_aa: CASSTTPGQGAGELFF

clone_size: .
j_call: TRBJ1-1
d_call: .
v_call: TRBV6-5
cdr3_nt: TGTGCCAGCAGTCCGCGCCAACATCTTTCGGAAGCTTTCTTT
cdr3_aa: CASSPRQHLSEAFF

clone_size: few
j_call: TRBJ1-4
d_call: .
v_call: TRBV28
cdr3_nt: TGTGCCAGCAGTTTATATGCAGGACTGGAGCTCAAACCAAACCAATTTTTT
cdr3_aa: CASSLYAGLELKPNQFF

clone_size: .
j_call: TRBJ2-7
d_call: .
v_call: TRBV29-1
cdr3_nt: TGCAGCGTTTCGGGACAACAGAGCACCTACGAGCAGTACTTC
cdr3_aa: CSVSGQQSTYEQYF

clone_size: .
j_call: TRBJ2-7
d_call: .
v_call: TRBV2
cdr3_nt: TGTGCCAGCAGGAGTTGGGGCTCTTCCTACGAGCAGTACTTC
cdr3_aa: CASRSWGSSYEQYF

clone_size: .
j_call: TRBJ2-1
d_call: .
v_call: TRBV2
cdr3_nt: TGTGCCAGCAGTGATGATAGCTCCTACAATGAGCAGTTCTTC
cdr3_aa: CASSDDSSYNEQFF

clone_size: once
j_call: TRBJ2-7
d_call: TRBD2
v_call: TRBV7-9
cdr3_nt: TGTGCCAGCAGTCGTACCACGGGACTAGCTATCGAGCAGTACTTC
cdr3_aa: CASSRTTGLAIEQYF

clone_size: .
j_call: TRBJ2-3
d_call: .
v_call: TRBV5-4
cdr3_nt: TGTGCCAGCAGCTTACAACAGGGAGGTTCGACGCAGTATTTT
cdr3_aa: CASSLQQGGSTQYF

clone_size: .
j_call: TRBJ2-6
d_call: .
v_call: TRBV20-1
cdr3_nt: TGCAGTGCTACAGTTTGGGCCAACGTCCTGACTTTC
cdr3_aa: CSATVWANVLTF

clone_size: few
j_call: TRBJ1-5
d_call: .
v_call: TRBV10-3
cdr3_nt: TGTGCCATCGCAGCGGTTAGCAATCAGCCCCAGCATTTT
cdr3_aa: CAIAAVSNQPQHF

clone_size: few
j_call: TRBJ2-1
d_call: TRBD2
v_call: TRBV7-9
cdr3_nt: TGTGCCAGCAGCCTCCTAGCGGGAGGGGGTAGTGAGCAGTTCTTC
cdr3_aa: CASSLLAGGGSEQFF

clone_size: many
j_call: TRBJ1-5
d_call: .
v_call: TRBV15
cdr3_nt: TGTGCCACCAGGGACCTTGGGCAGGGTAAAAGGCCCCAGCATTTT
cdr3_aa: CATRDLGQGKRPQHF

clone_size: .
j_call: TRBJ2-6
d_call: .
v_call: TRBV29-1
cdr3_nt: TGCAGCGTTTCGGGCCAGACCTCTGGGGCCAACGTCCTGACTTTC
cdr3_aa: CSVSGQTSGANVLTF

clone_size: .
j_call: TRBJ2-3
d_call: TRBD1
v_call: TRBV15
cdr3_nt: TGTGCCACCAGCAGTCACAGGGGGTCCGGAGATACGCAGTATTTT
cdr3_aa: CATSSHRGSGDTQYF

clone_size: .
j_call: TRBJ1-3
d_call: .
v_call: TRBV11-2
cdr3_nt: TGTGCCAGCAGCTTATTTGTCAGTGGAAACACCATATATTTT
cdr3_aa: CASSLFVSGNTIYF

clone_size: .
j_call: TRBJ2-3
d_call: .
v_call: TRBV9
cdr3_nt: TGTGCCAGCAGCGTCGGTAGCACAGGTACGCAGTATTTT
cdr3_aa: CASSVGSTGTQYF

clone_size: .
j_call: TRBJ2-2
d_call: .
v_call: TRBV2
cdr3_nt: TGTGCCAGCAGTGTAGATTGGCCCACCGGGGAGCTGTTTTTT
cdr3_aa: CASSVDWPTGELFF

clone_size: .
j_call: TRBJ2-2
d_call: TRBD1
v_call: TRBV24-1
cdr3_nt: TGTGCCACCAGTGACCTGGACAGGGGCGACACCGGGGAGCTGTTTTTT
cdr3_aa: CATSDLDRGDTGELFF

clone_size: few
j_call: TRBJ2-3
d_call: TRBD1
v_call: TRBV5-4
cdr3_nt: TGTGCCAGCAGCCCCGTGGGGACAGGGGTTTTTGGCACAGATACGCAGTATTTT
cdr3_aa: CASSPVGTGVFGTDTQYF

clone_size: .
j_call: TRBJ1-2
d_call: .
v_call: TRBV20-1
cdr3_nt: TGCAGTGCTAGAGCACAGGGCTATGGCTACACCTTC
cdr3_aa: CSARAQGYGYTF

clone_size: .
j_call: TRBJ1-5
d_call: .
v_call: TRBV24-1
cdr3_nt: TGTGCCACCGCCCCTGACGGAGATAATCAGCCCCAGCATTTT
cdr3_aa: CATAPDGDNQPQHF

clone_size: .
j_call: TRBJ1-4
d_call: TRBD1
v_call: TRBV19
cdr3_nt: TGTGCCAGTAGTACCCAACAGGGGCTAACTAATGAAAAACTGTTTTTT
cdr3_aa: CASSTQQGLTNEKLFF

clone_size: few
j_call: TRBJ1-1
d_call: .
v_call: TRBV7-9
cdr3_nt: TGTGCCAGCAGCTCCAATGGTCAAGGACCTAAAGCTTTCTTT
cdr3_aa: CASSSNGQGPKAFF

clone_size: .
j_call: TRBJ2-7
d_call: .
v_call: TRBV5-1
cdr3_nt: TGCGCCAGCAGCGAGGGGGGAATTATGGGACCCTACGAGCAGTACTTC
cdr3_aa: CASSEGGIMGPYEQYF

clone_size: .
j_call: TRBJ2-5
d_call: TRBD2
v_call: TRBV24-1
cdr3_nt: TGTGCCACCAGTGATAGCCCGGGGGGGCCTGGCCAAGAGACCCAGTACTTC
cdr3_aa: CATSDSPGGPGQETQYF